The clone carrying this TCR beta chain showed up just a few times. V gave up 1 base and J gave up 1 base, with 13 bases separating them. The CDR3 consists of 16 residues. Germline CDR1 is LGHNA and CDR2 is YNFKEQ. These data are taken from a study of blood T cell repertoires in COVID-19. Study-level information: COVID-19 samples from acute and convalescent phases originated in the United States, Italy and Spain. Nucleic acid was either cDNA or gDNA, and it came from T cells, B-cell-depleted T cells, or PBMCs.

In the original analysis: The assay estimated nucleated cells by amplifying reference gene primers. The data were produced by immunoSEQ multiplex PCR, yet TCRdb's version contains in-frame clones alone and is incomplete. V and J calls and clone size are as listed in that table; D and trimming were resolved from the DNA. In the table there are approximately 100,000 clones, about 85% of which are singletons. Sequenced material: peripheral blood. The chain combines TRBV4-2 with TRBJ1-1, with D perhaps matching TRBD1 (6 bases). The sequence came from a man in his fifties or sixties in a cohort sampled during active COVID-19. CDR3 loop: CASSQARDTKNTEAFF. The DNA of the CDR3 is TGTGCCAGCAGCCAAGCCCGGGACACCAAGAACACTGAAGCTTTCTTT.